This entry is about one T cell receptor beta chain. The sample belongs to a study of blood T cell repertoires in COVID-19. Germline assignment: CDR1 SGDLS and CDR2 YYNGEE. J was trimmed by 6 bases and V by 0 bases; bases with no gene match: 2. The CDR3 totals 16 residues. Under the authors' procedure: Using reference gene primer amplification, nucleated cell counts were estimated. This table comes from immunoSEQ multiplex PCR, and its TCRdb copy is limited to in-frame clones, with some not included. From that table come the V and J calls and clone size; the DNA was used to work out D and trimming. The sample has approximately 220,000 clones, 80% to 90% seen once.

The material sequenced was peripheral blood. This sequence was found in a man in his forties with acute or convalescent COVID-19. The chain employs TRBV9 and TRBJ2-2; 13 nucleotides match TRBD2. CDR3 protein: CASSVGLAGGPGELFF. As DNA, the CDR3 is TGTGCCAGCAGCGTAGGACTAGCGGGGGGCCCCGGGGAGCTGTTTTTT.